Following are 10 T cell receptor beta chains from one sample sequenced in a study of cytomegalovirus exposure and HLA in healthy donors. The table came from immunoSEQ multiplex PCR; TCRdb's copy has only in-frame clones and leaves some out. In the table there are some 240,000 clones, less than 90% of which are singletons. The sequencing input was PBMCs. These receptors were collected from a woman between 18 and 30 years old in good health and CMV-seronegative.

The V and J genes are TRBV11-2 and TRBJ1-4; D is uncertain. The V end lost 8 bases, the J end lost 8 bases, and 15 bases lay between the germline ends. This CDR3 comprises 13 residues. Germline V gene data show CDR1 as SGHAT and CDR2 as FQNNGV. DNA of the CDR3: TGTGCCAGCCTTCAAACCCAAGGCGAAAAACTGTTTTTT. It translates to CASLQTQGEKLFF.

This sequence joins TRBV30 and TRBJ2-2, with D uncertain. Per germline, CDR1 GTSNPN and CDR2 SVGIG (reference sequence). Deletions cut 0 bases from V and 4 bases from J, with 12 bases between. The CDR3 loop spans 15 amino acids. The DNA of the CDR3 is TGTGCCTGGAGTGTAAAGCGTGGGGTCACCGGGGAGCTGTTTTTT. Translation gives CAWSVKRGVTGELFF. Together with reference TRBV30 and TRBJ2-2, the CDR3 gives the full variable domain: SQTIHQWPATLVQPVGSPLSLECTVEGTSNPNLYWYRQAAGRGLQLLFYSVGIGQISSEVPQNLSASRPQDRQFILSSKKLLLSDSGFYLCAWSVKRGVTGELFFGEGSRLTVL.

The chain uses TRBV2 and TRBJ1-2, with TRBD1 identical over 11 bases. This CDR3 contains 15 residues. Per the germline V gene, CDR1 is SNHLY and CDR2 is FYNNEI. Trimming removed 5 bases from V and 1 base from J; junction bases left unmatched: 3. CDR3 region: CASSTGTGGNYGYTF. The CDR3, as DNA: TGTGCCAGCAGTACCGGGACAGGGGGTAACTATGGCTACACCTTC.

This clone was counted a single time. V usage is TRBV10-3 and J usage is TRBJ1-3; D uncertain. Deletions cut 7 bases from V and 4 bases from J, with 14 bases between. Germline V gene lookup returns CDR1 ENHRY and CDR2 SYGVKD. The CDR3 spans 14 residues. CDR3 protein: CAIKEGGIGNTIYF. The CDR3 DNA is TGTGCCATCAAAGAAGGAGGGATCGGAAACACCATATATTTT.

The chain is built from TRBV28 and TRBJ2-7, with D tentatively TRBD2 (6 bases). Germline V gene sequence: CDR1 MDHEN, CDR2 SYDVKM. V shed 6 bases and J shed 8 bases, with 11 bases lying between them. This CDR3 spans 11 amino acids. In DNA form, the CDR3 reads TGTGCCAGCAGCTGGGACTGGCAGCAGTACTTC. Residues: CASSWDWQQYF.

This chain connects TRBV4-1 to TRBJ2-1; 7 nucleotides line up with TRBD2. Germline assignment: CDR1 MGHRA and CDR2 YSYEKL. Unmatched junction bases numbered 12, after V lost 0 bases and J lost 4 bases. This CDR3 contains 18 residues. The CDR3 coding sequence is TGCGCCAGCAGCCAAGACTCCCTTGAAGCGGGAAGGTACAATGAGCAGTTCTTC. Protein sequence: CASSQDSLEAGRYNEQFF.

V and J are TRBV5-1 and TRBJ2-1, with 14 bases that match TRBD2. CDR1 SGHRS and CDR2 YFSETQ come from the germline V gene. The V gene end was trimmed by 0 bases and the J gene end by 7 bases; junction bases not matched to a gene: 6. There are 17 residues in the CDR3. The chain's CDR3 is CASSLASGTSGRNEQFF. The CDR3 region has the DNA TGCGCCAGCAGCTTGGCCTCCGGGACTAGCGGGAGAAATGAGCAGTTCTTC.

The chain has TRBV7-7 and TRBJ2-1; 8 positions agree with TRBD2. J lost 3 bases, V lost 5 bases, and 6 bases had no gene match. Germline CDR1 is SSHAT and CDR2 is FNYEAQ (reference sequence). This CDR3 comprises 15 residues. Here the CDR3 DNA reads TGTGCCAGCAGCCGGGGGGGCGGGAGCTACAATGAGCAGTTCTTC. This translates into CASSRGGGSYNEQFF.

The chain couples TRBV5-1 to TRBJ2-5; D call uncertain. V dropped 0 bases and J dropped 2 bases, with 14 bases sitting between them. Germline V gene lookup returns CDR1 SGHRS and CDR2 YFSETQ. The CDR3 is made up of 16 amino acids. The CDR3 nucleotides read TGCGCCAGCAGCTTGGGGGATCAATGGATTCAAGAGACCCAGTACTTC. It encodes CASSLGDQWIQETQYF.

The rearrangement uses TRBV18 and TRBJ1-2; a possible D gene is TRBD1 (5 bases). CDR3 length: 13 amino acids. The germline V gene has CDR1 KGHSH and CDR2 LQKENI. Deletions cut 6 bases from V and 4 bases from J, with 12 bases between. The CDR3 here is CASSPGTSYGYTF. Here the CDR3 DNA reads TGTGCCAGCTCCCCTGGGACGTCCTATGGCTACACCTTC.